The 18 T cell receptor beta chains given below trace back to one sample, sequenced in a study of control samples from healthy donors and cancer patients. Only in-frame clones appear in the TCRdb table, and some are missing; sequencing was by immunoSEQ multiplex PCR. The sample consists of some 71,000 clones, around nine tenths of them appearing once. The source material was PBMCs. The receptors were sampled from a woman aged 45 to 65 with colorectal cancer.

The J gene is TRBJ1-5, the V gene TRBV24-1, with D hard to call. Germline lookup yields CDR1 KGHDR and CDR2 SFDVKD. The CDR3 runs 14 residues. Trimming pared 3 bases from V and 7 bases from J, leaving 12 bases between. CDR3 loop: CATSDPTKGQPQHF. The CDR3 DNA reads TGTGCCACCAGTGATCCTACCAAAGGGCAGCCCCAGCATTTT.

V is TRBV24-1 and J is TRBJ2-3; 7 bases match TRBD1. CDR1 KGHDR and CDR2 SFDVKD come from the germline V gene. With 6 bases clipped from V and 4 bases from J, the junction kept 12 bases outside the gene matches. This CDR3 has 16 residues. The CDR3 protein is CATSKTGAGGSDTQYF. The CDR3 bases are TGTGCCACCAGTAAGACCGGGGCAGGGGGTTCAGATACGCAGTATTTT.

V is TRBV2 and J is TRBJ2-7; 11 positions match TRBD1. Germline trimming cut 4 bases from V and 2 bases from J; bases unmatched to any gene: 1. The CDR3 loop spans 14 amino acids. Germline V gene lookup returns CDR1 SNHLY and CDR2 FYNNEI. CDR3 sequence reads: CASSAGQGAYEQYF. For the CDR3, the DNA is TGTGCCAGCAGTGCGGGACAGGGGGCCTACGAGCAGTACTTC.

This clone has only one observation. The genes are TRBV19 and TRBJ2-5; D assignment may be TRBD1 or TRBD2 (5 bases each). V shed 6 bases and J shed 4 bases, with 12 bases lying between them. Germline V CDR1 and CDR2: LNHDA, SQIVND (reference sequence). CDR3 length: 13 amino acids. The CDR3, as DNA: TGTGCCAGTAGGGGGCTGGCGGGAGAGACCCAGTACTTC. The encoded protein is CASRGLAGETQYF.

This sequence joins TRBV7-3 and TRBJ2-7, with TRBD1 as a possible D gene (5 bases). The CDR3 has 13 residues. Germline V gene sequence: CDR1 SGHTA, CDR2 FQGTGA. The V and J ends lost 5 bases and 0 bases respectively, with 8 bases between them. The CDR3 nucleotides read TGTGCCAGCAGCCTAGGGGTCTCCTACGAGCAGTACTTC. Protein sequence: CASSLGVSYEQYF.

The chain couples TRBV30 to TRBJ1-3; D remains unclear. The CDR3 consists of 13 residues. Trimming pared 3 bases from V and 7 bases from J, leaving 13 bases between. Germline-derived CDR1 and CDR2 are GTSNPN and SVGIG (reference sequence). CDR3 sequence: CAWRNGSGNTIYF. In DNA form, the CDR3 reads TGTGCCTGGAGGAACGGATCGGGGAACACCATATATTTT.

The genes are TRBV28 and TRBJ1-2; a possible D gene is TRBD1 (5 bases). Per the germline V gene, CDR1 is MDHEN and CDR2 is SYDVKM. Trimming took 5 bases from V and 3 from J, leaving 16 bases between them. The CDR3 sequence is 15 residues long. In DNA form, the CDR3 reads TGTGCCAGCAGTCCGCCGGGACGGTGGGACTATGGCTACACCTTC. Translating gives CASSPPGRWDYGYTF.

V usage is TRBV21-1 and J usage is TRBJ1-5. TRBV21-1 is a known pseudogene. The CDR3 extends over 13 amino acids. This CDR3 reads CASSKEPYQPQHF. The DNA of the CDR3 is TGTGCCAGCAGCAAAGAGCCGTACCAGCCCCAGCATTTT.

The chain carries TRBV18 and TRBJ2-7; 7 nucleotides agree with TRBD1. The CDR3 loop spans 14 amino acids. The V segment lost 2 bases and the J segment 0 bases; nucleotides outside the gene matches: 1. Germline lookup yields CDR1 KGHSH and CDR2 LQKENI. The CDR3 nucleotides read TGTGCCAGCTCACCAGCAGGGGGCTCCTACGAGCAGTACTTC. Translation gives CASSPAGGSYEQYF.

V is TRBV6-1 and J is TRBJ2-2, with a possible D match to TRBD1 (7 bases). Germline values: CDR1 MNHNS, CDR2 SASEGT. V was cut by 3 bases and J by 5 bases, with 13 bases left in between. CDR3 length: 15 amino acids. The CDR3, as DNA: TGTGCCAGCAGTGAGGTCAGGGGGGATACCGGGGAGCTGTTTTTT. This translates into CASSEVRGDTGELFF.

V and J are TRBV28 and TRBJ2-1; tentative D call: TRBD2 (6 bases). The CDR3 has 14 amino acids. Germline CDR1 and CDR2: MDHEN and SYDVKM. V was pared by 4 bases and J by 7 bases, with 14 bases between. The chain's CDR3 is CASSSPVSGNEQFF. DNA for the CDR3: TGTGCCAGCAGTTCCCCCGTTAGCGGAAATGAGCAGTTCTTC.

The rearrangement uses TRBV7-2 and TRBJ2-1, with 7 nucleotides matching TRBD2. CDR3 length equals 15 residues. The V segment lost 2 bases and the J segment 3 bases; nucleotides outside the gene matches: 4. The germline V gene has CDR1 SGHTA and CDR2 FQGNSA. The CDR3 nucleotides are TGTGCCAGCAGCTTAAGGCTAGCGGACTACAATGAGCAGTTCTTC. Amino acids: CASSLRLADYNEQFF.

This chain joins TRBV6-1 and TRBJ1-2; no firm D call. Trimming removed 3 bases at V and 7 bases at J, with 9 bases between. Germline V CDR1 and CDR2: MNHNS, SASEGT. The CDR3 has 12 amino acids. This CDR3 reads CASSDLGGGYTF. Here the CDR3 DNA reads TGTGCCAGCAGTGACCTCGGTGGTGGCTACACCTTC.

Remarks on this clone: Other DNA sequences from this sample encode an identical CDR3 as well. The chain has TRBV28 and TRBJ1-2; D remains ambiguous. The CDR3 extends over 13 amino acids. V gave up 1 base and J gave up 4 bases, with 7 bases separating them. Germline V CDR1 and CDR2: MDHEN, SYDVKM. CDR3 sequence reads: CASSLSVSYGYTF. The CDR3 coding sequence is TGTGCCAGCAGTTTATCAGTTTCCTATGGCTACACCTTC.

This clone showed up just a few times. This chain links TRBV9 with TRBJ1-2, with D perhaps matching TRBD1 (6 bases). The V end was cut by 4 bases, the J end by 6 bases, with 16 bases between. The CDR3 runs 14 residues. The germline gives CDR1 SGDLS, CDR2 YYNGEE. This chain's CDR3 is CASSLGGLEHGYTF. The DNA of the CDR3 is TGTGCCAGCAGCCTAGGGGGTCTCGAGCATGGCTACACCTTC.

This chain connects TRBV14 to TRBJ1-2; 7 bases are shared with TRBD1. Germline-derived CDR1 and CDR2 are SGHDN and FVKESK. With 6 bases clipped from V and 4 bases from J, the junction kept 20 bases outside the gene matches. This CDR3 spans 18 amino acids. Written as DNA, the CDR3 is TGTGCCAGCAGGGCCGCCCGGACAGGTAATTTGCGGACCTATGGCTACACCTTC. Translating gives CASRAARTGNLRTYGYTF.

This chain joins TRBV7-9 and TRBJ2-7, with 8 bases matching TRBD2. V dropped 3 bases and J dropped 3; count of bases not matched to a gene: 7. The CDR3 consists of 15 residues. Germline V lookup: CDR1 SEHNR, CDR2 FQNEAQ (reference sequence). The CDR3 is CASSFSSGGHYEQYF. CDR3 sequence (DNA): TGTGCCAGCAGCTTCTCAAGCGGGGGCCACTACGAGCAGTACTTC.

The chain is built from TRBV5-1 and TRBJ2-7, with a possible D match to TRBD1 (6 bases). Germline-derived CDR1 and CDR2 are SGHRS and YFSETQ. Deletions cut 4 bases from V and 4 bases from J, with 9 bases between. The CDR3 is 12 residues long. This CDR3 is CASSAQGYEQYF. DNA for the CDR3: TGCGCCAGCAGCGCTCAGGGGTACGAGCAGTACTTC.